Each of the 30 T cell receptor beta chains below was sequenced from the same sample in a study of cytomegalovirus exposure and HLA in healthy donors. Primers included in the PCR were 60 Vbeta and 13 Jbeta primers. Using immunoSEQ multiplex PCR, the repertoire was profiled, and TCRdb retains in-frame clones only, with some absent. The table has tens of thousands of clones, 84% seen once. Source material: PBMCs. The receptors here all came from a man between 18 and 29 years old in good health and CMV-seronegative.

The chain uses TRBV27 and TRBJ2-3, with D hard to call. CDR1 is MNHEY, CDR2 SMNVEV, per germline (reference sequence). The V and J ends lost 2 bases and 2 bases respectively, with 8 bases between them. The CDR3 extends over 14 amino acids. CDR3 amino acids: CASSLLGSTDTQYF. The CDR3 nucleotides are TGTGCCAGCAGTTTACTCGGGTCCACAGATACGCAGTATTTT.

The chain has TRBV6-1 and TRBJ1-1; 9 nucleotides line up with TRBD1. The germline V gene has CDR1 MNHNS and CDR2 SASEGT. This CDR3 spans 14 amino acids. Germline trimming cut 4 bases from V and 5 bases from J; bases unmatched to any gene: 5. Here the CDR3 DNA reads TGTGCCAGCAGTGCCGGACAGGGGTTGACTGAAGCTTTCTTT. Its protein is CASSAGQGLTEAFF.

The rearrangement uses TRBV6-4 and TRBJ2-7; 7 bases agree with TRBD1. V lost 6 bases and J lost 1; bases outside the gene matches: 9. This CDR3 region has 15 residues. Germline assignment: CDR1 MRHNA and CDR2 SNTAGT. CDR3: CASSRQGGTSYEQYF. The CDR3 coding sequence is TGTGCCAGCAGCAGACAGGGTGGCACATCCTACGAGCAGTACTTC.

For the CDR3, the DNA is TGTGCCAGCAGCTCGTCAGGGGACGACGAGCAGTACTTC. It translates to CASSSSGDDEQYF. The V call is TRBV7-3, the J call TRBJ2-7; a weak D match, TRBD1 (6 bases). Deletions cut 4 bases from V and 5 bases from J, with 12 bases between. CDR1 is SGHTA and CDR2 is FQGTGA in the germline V gene. This CDR3 has 13 amino acids.

The V call is TRBV25-1, the J call TRBJ2-1; TRBD1 is a possible D gene (6 bases). The germline V and J ends were trimmed by 2 bases and 9 bases, with 11 bases remaining between them. CDR3 length equals 13 residues. CDR1 and CDR2 (germline): MGHDK, SYGVNS. The DNA of the CDR3 is TGTGCCAGCAGTGAACCAGGGGCCCCTGAGCAGTTCTTC. Its protein is CASSEPGAPEQFF.

The J gene is TRBJ1-5, the V gene TRBV6-6; D is undetermined. The V end was cut by 7 bases, the J end by 3 bases, with 13 bases between. The CDR3 is made up of 14 amino acids. CDR1 is MNHNY, CDR2 SVGAGI, per germline (reference sequence). This CDR3 is CASIPNTDNQPQHF. DNA for the CDR3: TGTGCCAGCATCCCTAACACAGACAATCAGCCCCAGCATTTT.

The chain has TRBV16 and TRBJ1-6; D ambiguous. Germline CDR1 KGHSY, CDR2 FQNENV. V gave up 1 base and J gave up 9 bases, with 10 bases separating them. CDR3 size: 14 residues. Here the CDR3 reads CASSQFPGISPLHF. DNA of the CDR3: TGTGCCAGCAGCCAATTCCCGGGAATTTCACCCCTCCACTTT.

The sample holds a few counts of this clone. This chain uses TRBV9 with TRBJ1-1; 10 nucleotides agree with TRBD1. Germline V gene sequence: CDR1 SGDLS, CDR2 YYNGEE. The V gene end was trimmed by 3 bases and the J gene end by 3 bases; junction bases not matched to a gene: 5. This CDR3 region has 15 residues. The CDR3 DNA follows: TGTGCCAGCAGCGAGACCGGGACAGGGGACACTGAAGCTTTCTTT. Protein sequence: CASSETGTGDTEAFF. The whole variable domain, remainder taken from reference TRBV9 and TRBJ1-1, is DSGVTQTPKHLITATGQRVTLRCSPRSGDLSVYWYQQSLDQGLQFLIQYYNGEERAKGNILERFSAQQFPDLHSELNLSSLELGDSALYFCASSETGTGDTEAFFGQGTRLTVV.

V is TRBV7-3 and J is TRBJ2-7, with a tentative D call TRBD2 (5 bases). V dropped 2 bases and J dropped 6 bases, with 8 bases sitting between them. This CDR3 contains 12 residues. Germline assignment: CDR1 SGHTA and CDR2 FQGTGA. CDR3 in amino acids: CASSLSEGEQYF. In DNA form, the CDR3 reads TGTGCCAGCAGCTTATCTGAGGGCGAGCAGTACTTC.

The chain combines TRBV7-9 with TRBJ2-2; 7 nucleotides agree with TRBD2. Trimming cost V 3 bases and J 5 bases; bases outside gene matches: 6. This CDR3 is 15 amino acids long. In germline, CDR1 is SEHNR, CDR2 FQNEAQ (reference sequence). The CDR3 reads CASSFPGLQTGELFF. The CDR3 nucleotides are TGTGCCAGCAGCTTTCCGGGACTACAGACCGGGGAGCTGTTTTTT. Filled out from reference TRBV7-9 and TRBJ2-2, the complete variable domain reads DTGVSQNPRHKITKRGQNVTFRCDPISEHNRLYWYRQTLGQGPEFLTYFQNEAQLEKSRLLSDRFSAERPKGSFSTLEIQRTEQGDSAMYLCASSFPGLQTGELFFGEGSRLTVL.

The rearrangement links TRBV21-1 to TRBJ1-2. TRBV21-1 is designated a pseudogene. The CDR3 is 20 residues long. CDR3 region: CASSTTGTTIGGRSNYGYTF. CDR3 sequence (DNA): TGTGCCAGCAGCACGACGGGAACAACGATCGGCGGACGCTCTAACTATGGCTACACCTTC.

The chain employs TRBV29-1 and TRBJ2-1; unclear D gene. The CDR3 runs to 12 residues. Germline V gives CDR1 SQVTM, CDR2 ANQGSEA. V was pared by 4 bases and J by 6 bases, with 10 bases between. The CDR3: CSVGYSRNEQFF. CDR3 sequence (DNA): TGCAGCGTTGGATATAGCCGCAATGAGCAGTTCTTC.

The chain combines TRBV29-1 with TRBJ2-3, with 10 positions matching TRBD2. Looked up from germline, CDR1 is SQVTM and CDR2 is ANQGSEA. With 6 bases clipped from V and 3 bases from J, the junction kept 6 bases outside the gene matches. This CDR3 comprises 14 residues. DNA for the CDR3: TGCAGCGTGGGGACTAGCGCTCCAACAGATACGCAGTATTTT. This gives the protein CSVGTSAPTDTQYF.

The CDR3 region has the DNA TGTGCCAGCAGTTACGGTCAGGGTACCAATCAGCCCCAGCATTTT. Its translation is CASSYGQGTNQPQHF. This sequence joins TRBV6-6 and TRBJ1-5; D is perhaps TRBD1 (5 bases). There are 15 residues in the CDR3. With 2 bases removed from V and 3 bases from J, the gap between germline ends came to 11 bases. Per germline, CDR1 MNHNY and CDR2 SVGAGI (reference sequence).

The genes are TRBV9 and TRBJ2-7; 8 bases fit TRBD1. The CDR3 covers 16 residues. Germline V CDR1 and CDR2: SGDLS, YYNGEE. V lost 0 bases and J lost 3; bases outside the gene matches: 8. CDR3 nucleotides: TGTGCCAGCAGCGTAGCTACAGGGACAGGTTACTACGAGCAGTACTTC. This gives the protein CASSVATGTGYYEQYF.

This clone was observed a handful of times. This chain uses TRBV4-3 with TRBJ1-5, with D hard to call. Trimming left V 0 bases short and J 6 bases short, with 6 bases between. Germline lookup yields CDR1 LGHNA and CDR2 YSLEER. The CDR3 is made up of 13 amino acids. The CDR3 region is CASSQDEIQPQHF. The DNA of the CDR3 is TGCGCCAGCAGCCAAGATGAGATTCAGCCCCAGCATTTT.

The V and J genes are TRBV12-5 and TRBJ2-1; D possibly corresponds to TRBD1 (5 bases). Germline CDR1 is LGHNT and CDR2 is FRNRAP. The CDR3 spans 15 residues. Trimming cost V 6 bases and J 7 bases, with 19 bases left between them. CDR3 region: CASGTQGTRKNEQFF. The CDR3 bases are TGTGCTAGTGGGACGCAGGGTACGAGGAAGAATGAGCAGTTCTTC.

This chain uses TRBV28 with TRBJ2-5; TRBD1 aligns across 12 bases. CDR3 length equals 15 residues. V shed 5 bases, J shed 5 bases, and the junction held 6 bases outside the gene matches. Germline CDR1 MDHEN, CDR2 SYDVKM. CDR3: CASSTGQGARETQYF. CDR3 nucleotide sequence: TGTGCCAGCAGTACGGGACAGGGGGCCCGGGAGACCCAGTACTTC.

A few counts support this clone. The V call is TRBV6-5, the J call TRBJ2-7; no clear D. Trimming took off 2 bases at V and 2 bases at J, with 13 bases between the two ends. The CDR3 runs 15 residues. Germline V gene sequence: CDR1 MNHEY, CDR2 SVGAGI. The CDR3 protein is CASSYARHGTYEQYF. CDR3 DNA: TGTGCCAGCAGTTACGCACGACATGGTACCTACGAGCAGTACTTC.

Only one count was recorded for this clone. The chain links TRBV25-1 to TRBJ1-2; the D gene is possibly TRBD1 (6 bases). The ends were cut back, 6 bases at V and 7 bases at J, with 12 bases in the middle. CDR1 is MGHDK and CDR2 is SYGVNS in the germline V gene. The CDR3 consists of 12 residues. The DNA of the CDR3 is TGTGCCAGCAGCGGGGGGGCGAGTGGCTACACCTTC. Residues: CASSGGASGYTF.

V gene TRBV29-1 combines with J gene TRBJ1-1; 7 nucleotides agree with TRBD1. Germline values: CDR1 SQVTM, CDR2 ANQGSEA. The CDR3 is 13 residues long. After removal of 4 bases from V and 1 base from J, the junction contained 3 bases not matched to a gene. CDR3 sequence: CSVAQGGNTEAFF. The DNA for the CDR3 is TGCAGCGTTGCGCAGGGGGGGAACACTGAAGCTTTCTTT. Based on the CDR3 plus reference TRBV29-1 and TRBJ1-1, the full variable domain is SAVISQKPSRDICQRGTSLTIQCQVDSQVTMMFWYRQQPGQSLTLIATANQGSEATYESGFVIDKFPISRPNLTFSTLTVSNMSPEDSSIYLCSVAQGGNTEAFFGQGTRLTVV.

The rearrangement uses TRBV28 and TRBJ1-6; tentative D call: TRBD1 (5 bases). Germline V gene data show CDR1 as MDHEN and CDR2 as SYDVKM. V was shortened by 1 base and J by 7 bases, with 11 bases between the two germline ends. CDR3 size: 15 residues. The CDR3 spells CASSLSGFENSPLHF. The CDR3 DNA reads TGTGCCAGCAGTTTATCAGGGTTCGAGAATTCACCCCTCCACTTT. Drawing the rest from reference TRBV28 and TRBJ1-6, the complete variable domain is DVKVTQSSRYLVKRTGEKVFLECVQDMDHENMFWYRQDPGLGLRLIYFSYDVKMKEKGDIPEGYSVSREKKERFSLILESASTNQTSMYLCASSLSGFENSPLHFGNGTRLTVT.

The chain links TRBV10-3 to TRBJ2-3; D possibly corresponds to TRBD2 (5 bases). Trimming removed 10 bases at V and 0 bases at J, with 20 bases between. The CDR3 length is 16 residues. Germline lookup yields CDR1 ENHRY and CDR2 SYGVKD. CDR3 coding DNA: TGTGCCACCAACCTAGGTGGGAGAACTAGCACAGATACGCAGTATTTT. This encodes CATNLGGRTSTDTQYF.

This clone was recorded a few times. J is TRBJ2-2 and V is TRBV6-1; weak D call: TRBD2 (6 bases). The V gene's germline CDR1 is MNHNS and CDR2 SASEGT. Trimming left V 4 bases short and J 4 bases short, with 13 bases between. The CDR3 is 15 amino acids. The CDR3 protein is CASSVRGPPTGELFF. CDR3 nucleotide sequence: TGTGCCAGCAGTGTGCGGGGACCCCCCACCGGGGAGCTGTTTTTT.

The chain is built from TRBV14 and TRBJ1-1; the match to TRBD1 covers 10 bases. Looked up from germline, CDR1 is SGHDN and CDR2 is FVKESK. Trimming cost V 6 bases and J 3 bases; bases outside gene matches: 7. The CDR3 sequence is 15 residues long. The CDR3 loop reads CASRTTGGAYTEAFF. CDR3 bases: TGTGCCAGCAGGACGACAGGGGGCGCATACACTGAAGCTTTCTTT. Filled out from reference TRBV14 and TRBJ1-1, the complete variable domain reads EAGVTQFPSHSVIEKGQTVTLRCDPISGHDNLYWYRRVMGKEIKFLLHFVKESKQDESGMPNNRFLAERTGGTYSTLKVQPAELEDSGVYFCASRTTGGAYTEAFFGQGTRLTVV.

Here the CDR3 reads CASSVKWTSLHNEQFF. DNA for the CDR3: TGTGCCAGCAGTGTGAAGTGGACTAGCTTACACAATGAGCAGTTCTTC. V gene TRBV5-6 combines with J gene TRBJ2-1, with TRBD2 matching 8 bases. The V gene end was trimmed by 5 bases and the J gene end by 5 bases; junction bases not matched to a gene: 12. The CDR3 length is 16 residues. Germline V gives CDR1 SGHDT, CDR2 YYEEEE.

The J gene is TRBJ2-7, the V gene TRBV6-5, with D hard to call. V dropped 2 bases and J dropped 3 bases, with 8 bases sitting between them. This CDR3 contains 13 residues. Germline loops: CDR1 MNHEY, CDR2 SVGAGI. This chain's CDR3 is CASSYGQYYEQYF. CDR3 DNA: TGTGCCAGCAGTTACGGGCAGTACTACGAGCAGTACTTC.

This clone was observed a single time. The chain uses TRBV29-1 and TRBJ2-1; 10 nucleotides agree with TRBD1. The J segment lost 6 bases and the V segment lost 4 bases, leaving 3 bases of the junction unmatched. CDR1 SQVTM and CDR2 ANQGSEA come from the germline V gene. The CDR3 totals 13 residues. This chain's CDR3 is CSVGWTGGNEQFF. The DNA for the CDR3 is TGCAGCGTTGGGTGGACAGGGGGCAATGAGCAGTTCTTC.

CDR3 bases: TGCGCCAGCGGAATTGACTCGACGGCCTATGGCTACACCTTC. Amino acids: CASGIDSTAYGYTF. The chain has TRBV5-1 and TRBJ1-2; the D is unclear. Germline V lookup: CDR1 SGHRS, CDR2 YFSETQ. V gave up 7 bases and J gave up 4 bases, with 17 bases separating them. The CDR3 extends over 14 amino acids.

The chain recombines TRBV5-1 with TRBJ2-7; the D gene is possibly TRBD2 (7 bases). The CDR3 is 14 amino acids. Trimming left V 4 bases short and J 5 bases short, with 16 bases between. CDR1 and CDR2 from the germline V gene are SGHRS and YFSETQ. This chain's CDR3 is CASSKGQGRDEQYF. The CDR3 DNA follows: TGCGCCAGCAGCAAGGGCCAGGGGAGGGACGAGCAGTACTTC.